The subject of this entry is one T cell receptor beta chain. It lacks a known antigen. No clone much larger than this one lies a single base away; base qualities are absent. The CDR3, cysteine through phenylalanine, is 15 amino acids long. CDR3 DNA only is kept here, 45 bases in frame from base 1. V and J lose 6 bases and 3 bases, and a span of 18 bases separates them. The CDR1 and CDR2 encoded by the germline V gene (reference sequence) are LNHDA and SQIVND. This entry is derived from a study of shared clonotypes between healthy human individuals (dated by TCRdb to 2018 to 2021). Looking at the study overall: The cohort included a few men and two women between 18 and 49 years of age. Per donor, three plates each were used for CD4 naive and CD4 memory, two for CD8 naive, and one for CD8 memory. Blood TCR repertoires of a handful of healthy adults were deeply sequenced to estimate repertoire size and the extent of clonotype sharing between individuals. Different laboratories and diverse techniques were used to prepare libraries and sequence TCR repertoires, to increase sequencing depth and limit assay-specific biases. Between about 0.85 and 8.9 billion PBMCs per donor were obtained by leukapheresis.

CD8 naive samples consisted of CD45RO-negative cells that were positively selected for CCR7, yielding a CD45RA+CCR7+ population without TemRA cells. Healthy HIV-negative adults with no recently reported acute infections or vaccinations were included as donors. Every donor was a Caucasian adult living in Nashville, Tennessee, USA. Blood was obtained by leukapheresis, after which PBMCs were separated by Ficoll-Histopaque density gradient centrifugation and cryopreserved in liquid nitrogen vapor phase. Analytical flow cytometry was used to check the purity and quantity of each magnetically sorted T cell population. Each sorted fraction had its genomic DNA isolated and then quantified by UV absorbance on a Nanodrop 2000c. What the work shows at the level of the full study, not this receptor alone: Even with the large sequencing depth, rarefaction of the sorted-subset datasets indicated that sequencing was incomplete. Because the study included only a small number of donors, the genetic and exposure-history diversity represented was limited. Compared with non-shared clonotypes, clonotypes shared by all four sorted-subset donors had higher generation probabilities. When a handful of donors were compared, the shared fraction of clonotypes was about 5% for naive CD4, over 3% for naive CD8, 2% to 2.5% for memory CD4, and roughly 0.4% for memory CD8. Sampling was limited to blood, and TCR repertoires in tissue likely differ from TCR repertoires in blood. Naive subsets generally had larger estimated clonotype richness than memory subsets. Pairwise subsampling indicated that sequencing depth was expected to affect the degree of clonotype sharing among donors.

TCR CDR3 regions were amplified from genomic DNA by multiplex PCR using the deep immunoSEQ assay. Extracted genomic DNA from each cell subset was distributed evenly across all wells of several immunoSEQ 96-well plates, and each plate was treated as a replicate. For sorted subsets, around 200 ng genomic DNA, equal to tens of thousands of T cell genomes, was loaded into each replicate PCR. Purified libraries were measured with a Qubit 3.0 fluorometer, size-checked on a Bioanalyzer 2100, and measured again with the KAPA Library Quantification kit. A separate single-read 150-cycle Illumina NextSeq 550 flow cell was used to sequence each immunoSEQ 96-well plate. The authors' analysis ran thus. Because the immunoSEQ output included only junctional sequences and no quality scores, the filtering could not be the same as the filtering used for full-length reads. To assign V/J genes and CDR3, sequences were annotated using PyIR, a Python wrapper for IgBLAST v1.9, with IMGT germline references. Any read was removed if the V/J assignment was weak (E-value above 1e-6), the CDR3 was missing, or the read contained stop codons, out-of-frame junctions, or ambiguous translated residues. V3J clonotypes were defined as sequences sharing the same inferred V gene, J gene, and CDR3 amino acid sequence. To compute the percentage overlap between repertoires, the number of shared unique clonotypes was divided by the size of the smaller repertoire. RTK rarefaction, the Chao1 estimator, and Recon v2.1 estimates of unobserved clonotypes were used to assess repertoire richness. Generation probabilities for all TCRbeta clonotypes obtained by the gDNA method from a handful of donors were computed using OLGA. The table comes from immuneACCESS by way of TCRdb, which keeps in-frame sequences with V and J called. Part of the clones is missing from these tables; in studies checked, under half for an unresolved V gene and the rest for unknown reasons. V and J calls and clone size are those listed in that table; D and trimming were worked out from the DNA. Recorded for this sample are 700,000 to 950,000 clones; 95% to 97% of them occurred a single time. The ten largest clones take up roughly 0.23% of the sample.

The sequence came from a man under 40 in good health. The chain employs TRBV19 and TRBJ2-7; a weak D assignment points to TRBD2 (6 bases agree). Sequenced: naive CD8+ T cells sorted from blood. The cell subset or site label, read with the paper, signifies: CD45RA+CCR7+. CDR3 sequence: CASSFSGSGFYEQYF. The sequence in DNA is TGTGCCAGTAGCTTTTCCGGGAGTGGCTTCTACGAGCAGTACTTC.